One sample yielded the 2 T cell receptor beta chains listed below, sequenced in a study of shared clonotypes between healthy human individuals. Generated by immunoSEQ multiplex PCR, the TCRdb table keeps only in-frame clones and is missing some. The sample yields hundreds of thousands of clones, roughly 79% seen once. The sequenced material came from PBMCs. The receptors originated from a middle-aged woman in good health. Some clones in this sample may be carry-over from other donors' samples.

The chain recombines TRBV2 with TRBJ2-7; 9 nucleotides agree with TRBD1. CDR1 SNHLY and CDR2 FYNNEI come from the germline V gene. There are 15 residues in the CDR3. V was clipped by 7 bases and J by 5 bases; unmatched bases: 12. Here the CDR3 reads CASNPGQGIKDEQYF. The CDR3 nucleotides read TGTGCCAGCAACCCGGGACAGGGAATCAAGGACGAGCAGTACTTC. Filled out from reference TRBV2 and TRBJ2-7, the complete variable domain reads EPEVTQTPSHQVTQMGQEVILRCVPISNHLYFYWYRQILGQKVEFLVSFYNNEISEKSEIFDDQFSVERPDGSNFTLKIRSTKLEDSAMYFCASNPGQGIKDEQYFGPGTRLTVT.

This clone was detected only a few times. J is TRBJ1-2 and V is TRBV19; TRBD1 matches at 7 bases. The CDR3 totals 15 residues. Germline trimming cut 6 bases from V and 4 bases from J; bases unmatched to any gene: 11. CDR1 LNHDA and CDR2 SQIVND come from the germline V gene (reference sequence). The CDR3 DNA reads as TGTGCCAGTAGCCTTCCCGGGAGGGGGCGCTATGGCTACACCTTC. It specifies CASSLPGRGRYGYTF.